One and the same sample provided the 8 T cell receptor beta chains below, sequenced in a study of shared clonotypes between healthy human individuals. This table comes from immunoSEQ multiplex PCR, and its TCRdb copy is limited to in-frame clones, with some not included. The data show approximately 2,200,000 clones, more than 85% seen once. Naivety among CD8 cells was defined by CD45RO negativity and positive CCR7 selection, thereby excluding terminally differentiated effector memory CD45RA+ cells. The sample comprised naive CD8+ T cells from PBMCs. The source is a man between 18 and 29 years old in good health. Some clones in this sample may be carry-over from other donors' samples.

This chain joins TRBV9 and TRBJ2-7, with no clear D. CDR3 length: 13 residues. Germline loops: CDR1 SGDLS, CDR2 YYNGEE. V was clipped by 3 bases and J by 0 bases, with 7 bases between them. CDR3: CASSGPSSYEQYF. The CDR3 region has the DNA TGTGCCAGCAGCGGGCCCTCCTCCTACGAGCAGTACTTC.

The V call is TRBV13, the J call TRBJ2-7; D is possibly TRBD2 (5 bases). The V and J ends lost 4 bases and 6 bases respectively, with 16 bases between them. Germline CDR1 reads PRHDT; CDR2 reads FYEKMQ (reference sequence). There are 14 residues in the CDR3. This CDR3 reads CASSSDYFPSEQYF. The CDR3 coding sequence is TGTGCCAGCAGCTCCGACTATTTCCCCAGCGAGCAGTACTTC.

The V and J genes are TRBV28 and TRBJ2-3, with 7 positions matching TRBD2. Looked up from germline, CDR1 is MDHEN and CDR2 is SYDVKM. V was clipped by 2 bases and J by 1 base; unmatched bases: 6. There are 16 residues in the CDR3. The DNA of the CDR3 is TGTGCCAGCAGTTTAGTCGGACTAGTTGGCACAGATACGCAGTATTTT. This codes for CASSLVGLVGTDTQYF.

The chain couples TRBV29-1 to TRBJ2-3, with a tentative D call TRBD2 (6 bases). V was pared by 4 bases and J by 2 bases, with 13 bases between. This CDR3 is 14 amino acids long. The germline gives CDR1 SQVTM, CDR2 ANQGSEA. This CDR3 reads CSVGTGTLTDTQYF. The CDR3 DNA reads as TGCAGCGTTGGGACCGGGACTCTCACAGATACGCAGTATTTT.

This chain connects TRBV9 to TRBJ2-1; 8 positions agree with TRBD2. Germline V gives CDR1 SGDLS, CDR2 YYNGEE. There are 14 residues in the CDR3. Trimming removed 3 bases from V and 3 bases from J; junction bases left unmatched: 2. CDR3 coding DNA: TGTGCCAGCAGCGCGGGACTAGACTACAATGAGCAGTTCTTC. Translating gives CASSAGLDYNEQFF.

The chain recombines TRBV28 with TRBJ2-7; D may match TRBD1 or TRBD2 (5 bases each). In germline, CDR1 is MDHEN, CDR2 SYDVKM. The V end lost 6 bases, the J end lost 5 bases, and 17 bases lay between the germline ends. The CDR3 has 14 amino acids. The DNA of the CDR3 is TGTGCCAGCAGCGAGGGAGTCCGGGGCGACGAGCAGTACTTC. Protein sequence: CASSEGVRGDEQYF.

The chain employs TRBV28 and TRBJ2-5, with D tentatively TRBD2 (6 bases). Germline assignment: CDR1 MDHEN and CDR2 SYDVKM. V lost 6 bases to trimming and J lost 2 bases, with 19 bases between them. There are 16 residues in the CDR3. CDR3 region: CASSPSLGTGQETQYF. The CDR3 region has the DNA TGTGCCAGCAGCCCATCTTTAGGGACTGGGCAAGAGACCCAGTACTTC.

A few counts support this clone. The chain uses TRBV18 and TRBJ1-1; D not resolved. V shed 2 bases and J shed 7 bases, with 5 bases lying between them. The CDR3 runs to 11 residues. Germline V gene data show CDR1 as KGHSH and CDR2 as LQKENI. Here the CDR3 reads CASSPGVEAFF. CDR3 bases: TGTGCCAGCTCACCAGGGGTTGAAGCTTTCTTT.